The 24 T cell receptor beta chains below were found in one sample sequenced in a study of T cell responses to AZD1222 COVID-19 vaccine. Repertoires were generated with immunoSEQ multiplex PCR, while TCRdb's copy carries only in-frame clones and drops some. The table includes some 97,000 clones, around 90% detected once. Here the sequenced sample was peripheral blood, taken on day 0 of AZD1222 vaccination. The receptors were gathered from an adult in good health.

This clone was counted a few times. The CDR3 region has the DNA TGCAGTGCTACTGACCCCCGGGGTAGCGCGAACTACGAGCAGTACTTC. It translates to CSATDPRGSANYEQYF. The chain has TRBV20-1 and TRBJ2-7, with D maybe TRBD2 (5 bases). CDR1 is DFQATT and CDR2 is SNEGSKA in the germline V gene (reference sequence). Trimming cost V 4 bases and J 3 bases, with 22 bases left between them. The CDR3 has 16 amino acids.

CDR3 sequence: CASSSSGPNYGYTF. The CDR3 region has the DNA TGTGCCAGCAGCTCCTCAGGACCCAACTATGGCTACACCTTC. This chain links TRBV7-9 with TRBJ1-2; the D is unclear. The CDR3 is 14 residues long. Trimming cost V 4 bases and J 2 bases, with 11 bases left between them. CDR1 is SEHNR, CDR2 FQNEAQ, per germline (reference sequence).

V usage is TRBV7-2 and J usage is TRBJ1-3, with 12 bases aligning to TRBD1. This CDR3 comprises 19 residues. V shed 5 bases and J 8 bases; nucleotides not matched to a gene: 19. CDR1 is SGHTA, CDR2 FQGNSA, per germline. CDR3 DNA: TGTGCCAGCAGCCCCAGGCCGGGACAGGGGGCTGAACTGGATTACACCATATATTTT. Its translation is CASSPRPGQGAELDYTIYF.

The genes are TRBV3-1 (or the pseudogene TRBV3-2) and TRBJ2-1; 8 nucleotides agree with TRBD2. The junction had 13 bases not matched to a gene; V was cut back by 4 bases and J by 8 bases. This CDR3 has 16 amino acids. Germline CDR1 LGHDT, CDR2 YNNKEL (reference sequence). CDR3 sequence (DNA): TGTGCCAGCAGCCCCAGGAGCAGTAGCGGGACATATGAGCAGTTCTTC. Translated, it gives CASSPRSSSGTYEQFF.

The chain links TRBV4-3 to TRBJ2-3; TRBD2 aligns across 12 bases. The CDR3 has 18 amino acids. V lost 0 bases and J lost 7; bases outside the gene matches: 11. Germline loops: CDR1 LGHNA, CDR2 YSLEER. The CDR3 region has the DNA TGCGCCAGCAGCCAAGAACCCCAGGCTAGCGGGAGGGCGAATACGCAGTATTTT. As protein: CASSQEPQASGRANTQYF.

The chain couples TRBV18 to TRBJ1-1; weak D call: TRBD1 (6 bases). Germline CDR1 and CDR2: KGHSH and LQKENI. Trimming shortened V by 3 bases and J by 6 bases, and 23 bases separated the two germline ends. This CDR3 is built from 17 residues. The CDR3 region has the DNA TGTGCCAGCTCACCGCAAGGGGGGCGGCAGGCCGGTTCTGAAGCTTTCTTT. Its translation is CASSPQGGRQAGSEAFF.

The chain couples TRBV4-1 to TRBJ2-3; 7 positions match TRBD1. This CDR3 comprises 15 residues. Germline V CDR1 and CDR2: MGHRA, YSYEKL. With V trimmed by 6 bases and J by 1 base, 7 bases remained unmatched. Here the CDR3 DNA reads TGCGCCAGCAGGAAGACAGGGTTCGGCACAGATACGCAGTATTTT. Its protein is CASRKTGFGTDTQYF.

The chain is built from TRBV6-6 and TRBJ1-1, with a possible D match to TRBD1 (5 bases). V lost 6 bases to trimming and J lost 4 bases, with 9 bases between them. Germline V gene lookup returns CDR1 MNHNY and CDR2 SVGAGI (reference sequence). The CDR3 is 12 amino acids. CDR3 nucleotide sequence: TGTGCCAGCAGGGGCGGGGGCACTGAAGCTTTCTTT. Its translation is CASRGGGTEAFF.

The chain links TRBV29-1 to TRBJ2-2, with 7 bases that match TRBD2. There are 16 residues in the CDR3. The ends lost 3 bases at V and 3 bases at J; junction bases unmatched: 10. CDR1 SQVTM and CDR2 ANQGSEA come from the germline V gene. As DNA, the CDR3 is TGCAGCGTTGAGGGCGGGGAGCGGGATGACACCGGGGAGCTGTTTTTT. This sequence encodes CSVEGGERDDTGELFF.

The V gene is TRBV28, the J gene TRBJ2-7, with TRBD1 matching over 7 bases. CDR3 length equals 14 residues. Germline V gives CDR1 MDHEN, CDR2 SYDVKM. The V segment lost 4 bases and the J segment 0 bases; nucleotides outside the gene matches: 3. CDR3 sequence reads: CASSSGQASYEQYF. The CDR3 coding sequence is TGTGCCAGCAGTTCAGGACAGGCCTCCTACGAGCAGTACTTC. Combining the CDR3 with reference TRBV28 and TRBJ2-7 gives the whole variable domain DVKVTQSSRYLVKRTGEKVFLECVQDMDHENMFWYRQDPGLGLRLIYFSYDVKMKEKGDIPEGYSVSREKKERFSLILESASTNQTSMYLCASSSGQASYEQYFGPGTRLTVT.

The chain has TRBV7-9 and TRBJ2-1; D possibly corresponds to TRBD2 (6 bases). With 4 bases removed from V and 0 bases from J, the gap between germline ends came to 16 bases. CDR3 length: 17 residues. Germline V CDR1 and CDR2: SEHNR, FQNEAQ (reference sequence). The CDR3 bases are TGTGCCAGCAGCTCGACGGGCGGGGAAAGCTCCTACAATGAGCAGTTCTTC. It specifies CASSSTGGESSYNEQFF.

V gene TRBV27 combines with J gene TRBJ1-2, with 10 bases identical to TRBD1. V shed 3 bases and J 3 bases; nucleotides not matched to a gene: 7. CDR1 and CDR2 from the germline V gene are MNHEY and SMNVEV (reference sequence). The length of the CDR3 is 16 residues. Here the CDR3 reads CASSLRTGGAYYGYTF. CDR3 DNA: TGTGCCAGCAGTTTGAGGACAGGGGGGGCATACTATGGCTACACCTTC.

The V and J genes are TRBV4-2 and TRBJ2-1, with TRBD1 matching 7 bases. Germline assignment: CDR1 LGHNA and CDR2 YNFKEQ. CDR3 length: 15 residues. J was trimmed by 10 bases and V by 0 bases; bases with no gene match: 9. CDR3 in amino acids: CASSQDPSAQGEQFF. In nucleotides, the CDR3 is TGTGCCAGCAGCCAAGACCCGAGCGCACAGGGGGAGCAGTTCTTC.

V is TRBV13 and J is TRBJ2-1; D is unresolved. This CDR3 has 18 residues. Germline CDR1 PRHDT, CDR2 FYEKMQ (reference sequence). The V and J ends lost 1 base and 5 bases respectively, with 21 bases between them. The CDR3 is CASSLALGGQVRDNEQFF. CDR3 nucleotides: TGTGCCAGCAGCTTAGCCCTTGGTGGCCAGGTTAGGGACAATGAGCAGTTCTTC.

The chain recombines TRBV20-1 with TRBJ2-7; a weak D match, TRBD2 (5 bases). CDR3 length: 11 residues. Germline CDR1 and CDR2: DFQATT and SNEGSKA (reference sequence). Trimming cost V 6 bases and J 2 bases, with 8 bases left between them. CDR3: CSAKLAYEQYF. In DNA form, the CDR3 reads TGCAGTGCCAAACTAGCCTACGAGCAGTACTTC.

The chain combines TRBV12-3 or TRBV12-4 with TRBJ2-2; possible D gene TRBD1, 5 bases. The germline V and J ends were trimmed by 2 bases and 7 bases, with 8 bases remaining between them. The CDR3 runs 13 residues. CDR3: CASSLQGNGELFF. As DNA, the CDR3 is TGTGCCAGCAGTTTACAGGGTAACGGGGAGCTGTTTTTT.

There are a few counts of this clone. The chain combines TRBV1 with TRBJ2-7; the table's D call, TRBD1, was not checked against the DNA. TRBV1 constitutes a pseudogene. This CDR3 contains 13 residues. The CDR3 sequence: CTSTQRQSYEQYF. The CDR3 bases are TGCACCAGCACCCAAAGACAGTCCTACGAGCAGTACTTC.

The chain has TRBV2 and TRBJ1-5; D gene unclear. The V gene's germline CDR1 is SNHLY and CDR2 FYNNEI. V gave up 8 bases and J gave up 11 bases, with 25 bases separating them. CDR3 size: 15 residues. The CDR3 DNA follows: TGTGCCAGCTCACGATCTCAGATCCGCGACCCAACCCAGCATTTT. It specifies CASSRSQIRDPTQHF.

V is TRBV14 and J is TRBJ2-7; TRBD1 agrees at 10 bases. J was trimmed by 4 bases and V by 4 bases; bases with no gene match: 7. The CDR3 is made up of 15 amino acids. The germline CDR1 and CDR2 sequences are SGHDN and FVKESK. The CDR3 DNA is TGTGCCAGCAGCCCTGGGACAGGGGCTGGATACGAGCAGTACTTC. Translated: CASSPGTGAGYEQYF.

This sequence joins TRBV4-1 and TRBJ2-4; the D gene is possibly TRBD2 (6 bases). Trimming took 3 bases from V and 0 from J, leaving 12 bases between them. This CDR3 comprises 16 residues. Germline V gene lookup returns CDR1 MGHRA and CDR2 YSYEKL. The CDR3 here is CASSQDPGLAKNIQYF. The DNA of the CDR3 is TGCGCCAGCAGCCAGGACCCGGGACTAGCCAAAAACATTCAGTACTTC.

This rearrangement joins TRBV6-2 or TRBV6-3 to TRBJ1-2; maybe TRBD1 (5 bases). V lost 2 bases and J lost 6, with 22 bases in between. Germline CDR1 is MNHEY and CDR2 is SVGEGT. CDR3 length: 17 residues. This CDR3 reads CASSYVQSPGTNDGYTF. The DNA for the CDR3 is TGTGCCAGCAGTTACGTGCAATCGCCCGGGACGAACGATGGCTACACCTTC.

This chain joins TRBV5-4 and TRBJ2-1, with D perhaps matching TRBD2 (5 bases). Trimming cost V 0 bases and J 0 bases, with 13 bases left between them. CDR3 length: 17 amino acids. Germline V gives CDR1 SGHNT, CDR2 YYREEE (reference sequence). For the CDR3, the DNA is TGTGCCAGCAGCTTGGGACGGGGTCTGTCCTCCTACAATGAGCAGTTCTTC. The encoded protein is CASSLGRGLSSYNEQFF.

CDR3 coding DNA: TGTGCCAGCAGCGTAGACGGATTCACAGATACGCAGTATTTT. Translation gives CASSVDGFTDTQYF. The J gene is TRBJ2-3, the V gene TRBV9; D is ambiguous. Trimming removed 0 bases at V and 2 bases at J, with 7 bases between. The CDR3 runs 14 residues. Germline values: CDR1 SGDLS, CDR2 YYNGEE.

The V call is TRBV13, the J call TRBJ1-4; D might be TRBD1 (6 bases). CDR1 is PRHDT and CDR2 is FYEKMQ in the germline V gene (reference sequence). Trimming removed 5 bases at V and 8 bases at J, with 15 bases between. The CDR3 is 14 amino acids. The CDR3 bases are TGTGCCAGCAGCCCTAACCGGGACACCGAAAAACTGTTTTTT. Its protein is CASSPNRDTEKLFF. Looking up the rest from reference TRBV13 and TRBJ1-4 gives the full variable domain: AAGVIQSPRHLIKEKRETATLKCYPIPRHDTVYWYQQGPGQDPQFLISFYEKMQSDKGSIPDRFSAQQFSDYHSELNMSSLELGDSALYFCASSPNRDTEKLFFGSGTQLSVL.